The clone carrying this T cell receptor beta chain has at least ten counts. This sample is drawn from a study of T cells after yellow fever vaccination. About the study: Any fraction with a low cell number was prepared using SMART-Seq v4 Ultra Low Input.

Germline values: CDR1 MNHEY, CDR2 SMNVEV (reference sequence). The CDR3 runs to 17 residues. V lost 6 bases and J lost 9, with 27 bases in between. TCRdb reanalysed the 5' RACE reads using MiXCR and keeps one entry per CDR3 protein. This sample has 110,000 to 150,000 distinct CDR3 sequences, with just over 6.5% found just once. Here the sequenced sample was CD4+ T cells sorted from PBMCs, taken 10 days after the yellow fever booster vaccination. The TCR comes from a man aged 30 to 45 who received the YFV17D yellow fever vaccine. This sequence joins TRBV27 and TRBJ2-1; tentative D call: TRBD2 (8 bases). The CDR3 sequence is CASRVITGVAGIGEQFF. CDR3 in DNA: TGTGCCAGCAGAGTAATAACAGGGGTAGCGGGAATTGGTGAGCAGTTCTTC.